In this sample, the clone carrying this TCR beta chain turned up a few times. TCRdb reprocessed the 5' RACE reads via MiXCR and lists one record per CDR3 protein. The sample yields about 70,000 distinct CDR3 sequences, approximately 11% seen once. The data are from a study of early T cells in non-severe SARS-CoV-2 infection. The CDR3 is 16 residues long. Germline V CDR1 and CDR2: MNHEY, SMNVEV (reference sequence). The V end lost 2 bases, the J end lost 2 bases, and 15 bases lay between the germline ends. This chain connects TRBV27 to TRBJ1-2; tentatively, D is TRBD1 (5 bases). This specimen consisted of whole blood, obtained at baseline. The clonotype originates from an adult who was a healthcare worker with PCR-confirmed SARS-CoV-2 infection or an uninfected control (not recorded which). This chain's CDR3 is CASSLHGLGGNYGYTF. As DNA, the CDR3 is TGTGCCAGCAGTTTACACGGCCTGGGGGGGAACTATGGCTACACCTTC.